Below, one T cell receptor beta chain is given with its context. In the PCR, 60 Vbeta and 13 Jbeta primers were used. The method was immunoSEQ multiplex PCR; TCRdb's version includes in-frame clones alone and lacks a portion of them. The data contain 200,000 to 250,000 clones, about 80% of them singletons. These data come from a study of cytomegalovirus exposure and HLA in healthy donors. At the level of the study: Out of about 179 million T cells, an earlier analysis found fewer than 140 million unique TCR beta sequences in total.

V was clipped by 1 base and J by 3 bases, with 10 bases between them. CDR3 length: 15 residues. Germline loops: CDR1 LGHNA, CDR2 YNFKEQ. This receptor was taken from a woman aged 25 to 39 in good health and CMV-seronegative. The chain employs TRBV4-2 and TRBJ1-5; D remains unclear. Sequencing was done on a sample of PBMCs. The CDR3 bases are TGTGCCAGCAGCCAAGCGGACTTCTCCAATCAGCCCCAGCATTTT. Protein product: CASSQADFSNQPQHF.